The subject of this entry is one T cell receptor beta chain. What this receptor recognizes is not known. No base quality information exists; no much larger clone differs at one position. Library preparation was by PCR. TCRdb lists the instrument as Illumina HiSeq 2500. TCR libraries were prepared with molecular barcoding, using unique molecular identifiers to normalize TCRbeta repertoire quantification. TCRdb redid the processing of the public reads, applying fastp at Q25 and MiXCR, and retained in-frame beta chains. Merged by CDR3 protein, the rows form single entries marked with the most common genes and DNA. For this sample the table gives about 360,000 distinct CDR3 sequences, of which roughly 13% were detected only once. The top ten clonotypes cover 3.5% to 4.5% of the sample. This specimen belongs to a study of T-cell reconstitution after alpha-beta-depleted transplantation in children (dated by TCRdb to the mid-2010s). With respect to the entire study: Using TCR repertoire profiling, the study followed T-cell immune reconstitution in a quantitative way in children after TCRalphabeta/CD19-depleted allogeneic hematopoietic cell transplantation.

The origin of this receptor is a human donor who donated a stem cell graft to a child with Fanconi anemia. Sequencing used PBMCs, obtained from the stem cell graft.

The nucleotides are TGTGCCAGCAGTTCGGGACAGGGGGCACGGCAGCCCCAGCATTTT. The translation is CASSSGQGARQPQHF. This receptor chain uses TRBV12-3 or TRBV12-4 and TRBJ1-5; 12 nucleotides in the junction match TRBD1. The CDR3 runs 15 amino acids, cysteine and phenylalanine included. Only the CDR3 DNA stays, 45 bases, in frame from base 1. V lost 4 bases and J lost 7 bases, and the count of bases not matched to a germline gene is 5.